The clone carrying this T cell receptor (beta chain) was counted ten times or more. The antigen remains undetermined. This sample stems from a study of regulatory T cells in long-lasting Graves disease. Germline loops: CDR1 MDHEN, CDR2 SYDVKM. The ends were cut back, 5 bases at V and 3 bases at J, with 20 bases in the middle. The CDR3 has 17 residues. Overall study findings and caveats: The sample size was small, and this may have reduced accuracy. Persistent disease favored TRBV28, TRBJ1-2 and TRBJ2-5. Those with persistent Graves' had less TCR diversity than newly diagnosed patients.

Library construction for TCR beta used iRepertoire HTBI primers and Arm-PCR of CDR3 regions. A single record per CDR3 protein comes from TCRdb applying MiXCR to the multiplex PCR reads. The sample lists some 440,000 distinct CDR3 sequences; under 25% were seen once. Time point: persistent/refractory GD, antithyroid drugs over 5 years with positive TRAb. PBMC RNA was the source of the TCR library. Sequenced material: peripheral blood mononuclear cells (PBMCs), taken when the disease was refractory, from a patient treated with antithyroid drugs. The source is a female donor with Graves disease. The V gene is TRBV28, the J gene TRBJ2-1; TRBD2 might be the D (6 bases). This CDR3 is CASSSRTTLGLYNEQFF. The CDR3 DNA reads TGTGCCAGCAGTAGTAGGACTACCTTAGGGCTCTACAATGAGCAGTTCTTC.